This is a list of T cell receptor beta chains from one sample in a study of T cell responses to AZD1222 COVID-19 vaccine. The assay was immunoSEQ multiplex PCR, and TCRdb's table has in-frame clones only and misses some. The sample lists 99,000 or so clones, approximately 89% occurring once. The material sequenced was peripheral blood, taken 28 days after the second dose of the MenACWY control vaccine. All receptors derive from an adult who received the MenACWY meningococcal vaccine as a control. Each CDR3 is given with its conserved first and last residue. D genes are given only for firm matches. Rows give clone size only sometimes, using once, few, many, or a class for an expanded clone.

size: once
V: TRBV12-3/TRBV12-4
J: TRBJ1-4
D: -
CDR3: CASSLAIRGRLFF
DNA: TGTGCCAGCAGTTTAGCGATCAGGGGTAGGCTGTTTTTT

size: -
V: TRBV11-2
J: TRBJ1-3
D: -
CDR3: CASSLGSATYSGNTIYF
DNA: TGTGCCAGCAGCTTAGGGTCCGCCACATACTCTGGAAACACCATATATTTT

size: -
V: TRBV7-2
J: TRBJ2-7
D: TRBD1
CDR3: CASSLASGQGYEQYF
DNA: TGTGCCAGCAGCTTGGCGTCGGGACAGGGGTACGAGCAGTACTTC

size: -
V: TRBV5-1
J: TRBJ1-2
D: -
CDR3: CASSLGLGSNGYTF
DNA: TGCGCCAGCAGCTTGGGTCTGGGCAGCAATGGCTACACCTTC

size: -
V: TRBV9
J: TRBJ1-3
D: TRBD1
CDR3: CASSVGGTAISGNTIYF
DNA: TGTGCCAGCAGCGTAGGTGGGACAGCCATCTCTGGAAACACCATATATTTT

size: -
V: TRBV9
J: TRBJ2-5
D: TRBD1
CDR3: CASRQGAGNQETQYF
DNA: TGTGCCAGCAGACAGGGGGCCGGGAACCAAGAGACCCAGTACTTC

size: few
V: TRBV9
J: TRBJ2-2
D: TRBD2
CDR3: CASSVNPPGRGGRGTGELFF
DNA: TGTGCCAGCAGCGTCAACCCCCCCGGGCGGGGGGGCCGCGGCACCGGGGAGCTGTTTTTT

size: once
V: TRBV6-5
J: TRBJ2-7
D: -
CDR3: CASSYSASSYEQYF
DNA: TGTGCCAGCAGTTACTCAGCTAGCAGCTACGAGCAGTACTTC

size: few
V: TRBV3-1/TRBV3-2
J: TRBJ2-7
D: -
CDR3: CASSPNRVYEQYF
DNA: TGTGCCAGCAGCCCGAACAGGGTCTACGAGCAGTACTTC

size: once
V: TRBV5-1
J: TRBJ2-5
D: -
CDR3: CASSPMDSREETQYF
DNA: TGCGCCAGCAGCCCGATGGACAGCCGCGAAGAGACCCAGTACTTC

size: -
V: TRBV3-1/TRBV3-2
J: TRBJ1-2
D: -
CDR3: CASSRNSGVGPSYGYTF
DNA: TGTGCCAGCAGCCGGAACAGCGGGGTTGGCCCATCTTATGGCTACACCTTC

size: few
V: TRBV11-2
J: TRBJ1-1
D: -
CDR3: CASSLDPTKTEAFF
DNA: TGTGCCAGCAGCTTAGATCCAACTAAGACTGAAGCTTTCTTT

size: -
V: TRBV5-4
J: TRBJ2-3
D: TRBD2
CDR3: CASSLGGGGSPTDTQYF
DNA: TGTGCCAGCAGCTTGGGGGGGGGTGGCTCTCCCACAGATACGCAGTATTTT

size: -
V: TRBV6-5
J: TRBJ1-6
D: -
CDR3: CASRVWGAQSPLHF
DNA: TGTGCCAGCAGGGTCTGGGGGGCGCAGTCACCCCTCCACTTT

size: -
V: TRBV7-2
J: TRBJ2-2
D: -
CDR3: CASSHPQPGAGELFF
DNA: TGTGCCAGCAGCCACCCTCAGCCAGGTGCCGGGGAGCTGTTTTTT

size: -
V: TRBV5-4
J: TRBJ2-2
D: -
CDR3: CASSYYRGTGELFF
DNA: TGTGCCAGCAGCTATTACCGGGGCACCGGGGAGCTGTTTTTT

size: -
V: TRBV5-1
J: TRBJ2-7
D: -
CDR3: CASSLSYGPGYEQYF
DNA: TGCGCCAGCAGCTTGTCCTACGGACCTGGCTACGAGCAGTACTTC

size: -
V: TRBV12-5
J: TRBJ1-1
D: -
CDR3: CASGSDGGEAFF
DNA: TGTGCTAGTGGTTCTGACGGGGGTGAAGCTTTCTTT

size: -
V: TRBV29-1
J: TRBJ2-2
D: TRBD2
CDR3: CSVRLAGNAGELFF
DNA: TGCAGCGTCCGACTAGCGGGGAACGCCGGGGAGCTGTTTTTT

size: -
V: TRBV3-1/TRBV3-2
J: TRBJ1-3
D: -
CDR3: CASSHDGGNTIYF
DNA: TGTGCCAGCAGCCACGACGGAGGAAACACCATATATTTT

size: -
V: TRBV6-2/TRBV6-3
J: TRBJ2-7
D: TRBD2
CDR3: CASSYMERGEQYF
DNA: TGTGCCAGCAGTTATATGGAGCGGGGGGAGCAGTACTTC

size: -
V: TRBV2
J: TRBJ2-5
D: -
CDR3: CASSEAGAGSGETQYF
DNA: TGTGCCAGCAGTGAAGCGGGGGCGGGGTCCGGAGAGACCCAGTACTTC

size: few
V: TRBV27
J: TRBJ1-1
D: TRBD1
CDR3: CASSSPYTGGEAFF
DNA: TGTGCCAGCAGTTCCCCATATACAGGGGGTGAAGCTTTCTTT

size: once
V: TRBV5-4
J: TRBJ2-7
D: -
CDR3: CASSFRNEQYF
DNA: TGTGCCAGCAGCTTCCGGAACGAGCAGTACTTC

size: -
V: TRBV20-1
J: TRBJ2-3
D: -
CDR3: CSASRGDTQYF
DNA: TGCAGTGCTAGCAGGGGAGATACGCAGTATTTT

size: -
V: TRBV24-1
J: TRBJ2-5
D: -
CDR3: CATSDSDRETQYF
DNA: TGTGCCACCAGTGATTCGGACCGAGAGACCCAGTACTTC

size: -
V: TRBV4-1
J: TRBJ2-5
D: TRBD2
CDR3: CASSQVRLAGVETQYF
DNA: TGCGCCAGCAGCCAAGTCCGGCTAGCGGGGGTAGAGACCCAGTACTTC

size: -
V: TRBV10-3
J: TRBJ2-3
D: TRBD2
CDR3: CAISVGPSGGPSQYF
DNA: TGTGCCATCAGTGTGGGACCTAGCGGGGGCCCCTCGCAGTATTTT

size: -
V: TRBV24-1
J: TRBJ2-3
D: -
CDR3: CATSDLAATDTQYF
DNA: TGTGCCACCAGTGATTTGGCAGCCACAGATACGCAGTATTTT

size: -
V: TRBV9
J: TRBJ1-1
D: -
CDR3: CASSVVGGNTEAFF
DNA: TGTGCCAGCAGCGTAGTGGGGGGGAACACTGAAGCTTTCTTT

size: -
V: TRBV14
J: TRBJ2-7
D: -
CDR3: CASSRGTSSYEQYF
DNA: TGTGCCAGCAGCCGCGGGACATCCTCCTACGAGCAGTACTTC

size: -
V: TRBV11-2
J: TRBJ1-1
D: TRBD1
CDR3: CASSLGQGTEAFF
DNA: TGTGCCAGCAGCTTGGGACAGGGCACTGAAGCTTTCTTT

size: -
V: TRBV7-9
J: TRBJ1-1
D: -
CDR3: CASSETGSNTEAFF
DNA: TGTGCCAGCAGCGAGACAGGCTCGAACACTGAAGCTTTCTTT

size: -
V: TRBV7-2
J: TRBJ2-1
D: TRBD1
CDR3: CASSRAGQGYNEQFF
DNA: TGTGCCAGCAGCCGGGCGGGACAGGGCTACAATGAGCAGTTCTTC

size: -
V: TRBV20-1
J: TRBJ1-2
D: -
CDR3: CSASLGILGLNYGYTF
DNA: TGCAGTGCTAGTCTAGGGATTCTCGGGCTAAACTATGGCTACACCTTC

size: -
V: TRBV10-3
J: TRBJ1-2
D: -
CDR3: CAISVGGNGYGYTF
DNA: TGTGCCATCAGTGTGGGGGGCAATGGCTATGGCTACACCTTC

size: -
V: TRBV7-2
J: TRBJ2-1
D: TRBD2
CDR3: CASNQLAGAYNEQFF
DNA: TGTGCCAGCAACCAACTAGCGGGAGCCTACAATGAGCAGTTCTTC

size: -
V: TRBV10-3
J: TRBJ2-1
D: TRBD1
CDR3: CAISESVAGGYNEQFF
DNA: TGTGCCATCAGTGAGTCGGTGGCAGGGGGATACAATGAGCAGTTCTTC

size: -
V: TRBV5-8
J: TRBJ1-1
D: TRBD1
CDR3: CASSWDRVNTEAFF
DNA: TGTGCCAGCAGCTGGGACAGGGTGAACACTGAAGCTTTCTTT

size: -
V: TRBV19
J: TRBJ2-1
D: TRBD1
CDR3: CASEGQTGANEQFF
DNA: TGTGCCAGCGAGGGCCAGACAGGGGCGAATGAGCAGTTCTTC

size: -
V: TRBV18
J: TRBJ2-3
D: -
CDR3: CASSPGLSTDTQYF
DNA: TGTGCCAGCTCACCGGGACTCTCCACAGATACGCAGTATTTT

size: few
V: TRBV5-1
J: TRBJ2-5
D: -
CDR3: CASSSVGGQAETQYF
DNA: TGCGCCAGCAGCTCCGTGGGAGGACAGGCTGAGACCCAGTACTTC

size: -
V: TRBV27
J: TRBJ1-2
D: -
CDR3: CASRRNPNYGYTF
DNA: TGTGCCAGCAGGAGGAACCCTAACTATGGCTACACCTTC

size: -
V: TRBV18
J: TRBJ2-3
D: TRBD2
CDR3: CASSLSTSGVTDTQYF
DNA: TGTGCCAGCTCACTCTCGACTAGCGGGGTGACAGATACGCAGTATTTT

size: -
V: TRBV18
J: TRBJ1-1
D: -
CDR3: CASSPRGGVSTEAFF
DNA: TGTGCCAGCTCACCCAGAGGGGGTGTTAGCACTGAAGCTTTCTTT

size: -
V: TRBV4-1
J: TRBJ1-2
D: TRBD1
CDR3: CASSRIGTGVMSYGYTF
DNA: TGCGCCAGCAGCCGTATCGGGACAGGGGTAATGAGCTATGGCTACACCTTC